The 10 T cell receptor beta chains below come from one sample, sequenced in a study of T cells in women clearing cervical HPV infection. Measured with immunoSEQ multiplex PCR; TCRdb has only the in-frame clones, and not every one. This table holds approximately 35,000 clones. Input material: blood buffy coat. The receptors derive from a woman between 18 and 69 years old with a cervical HPV16 infection that either progressed to CIN3+ or cleared (not recorded which).

A word on this clone: Coverage ceases 3 residues before the CDR3 finishes, and the germline J gene fills in the end. The chain employs TRBV2 and TRBJ2-7, with D unresolved. Per germline, CDR1 SNHLY and CDR2 FYNNEI. The germline V and J ends were trimmed by 5 bases and 6 bases, with 11 bases remaining between them. The CDR3 has 12 amino acids. The covered CDR3 bases are TGTGCCAGCAGTAGAGGTAGGGTCGAG. Protein sequence: CASSRGRVE. The full CDR3 sequence reads CASSRGRVEQYF.

A word on this clone: The sequenced fragment ends 3 residues before the CDR3 boundary, so the rest is inferred from the germline J gene. The V and J genes are TRBV30 and TRBJ2-2; 8 bases fit TRBD2. CDR1 GTSNPN and CDR2 SVGIG come from the germline V gene (reference sequence). The CDR3 consists of 13 residues. The CDR3 loop is CAWTGGGDEKLFF. The part of the CDR3 DNA that was read is TGTGCCTGGACCGGGGGGGGCGATGAAAAG. The full variable domain, in which reference TRBV30 and TRBJ2-2 provide the parts outside the CDR3, is SQTIHQWPATLVQPVGSPLSLECTVEGTSNPNLYWYRQAAGRGLQLLFYSVGIGQISSEVPQNLSASRPQDRQFILSSKKLLLSDSGFYLCAWTGGGDEKLFFGEGSRLTVL.

This clone is medium-sized by frequency. The read ends 3 residues early relative to the CDR3; the germline J gene fills the gap. The V and J genes are TRBV5-1 and TRBJ1-2; possibly TRBD1 for D (5 bases). Germline loops: CDR1 SGHRS, CDR2 YFSETQ. The CDR3 extends over 12 amino acids. The chain's CDR3 is CASSPGEGGYTF. The CDR3 DNA, read in part, is TGCGCCAGCAGCCCGGGGGAGGGAGGC.

With regard to this clone: Read data end 3 residues before the CDR3 end; the end is taken from the germline J gene. V gene TRBV20-1 combines with J gene TRBJ2-3; 9 bases match TRBD2. The CDR3 sequence is 17 residues long. The germline V gene has CDR1 DFQATT and CDR2 SNEGSKA (reference sequence). CDR3: CSATRASGAGEQETQYF. The CDR3 DNA, read in part, is TGCAGTGCCACGCGGGCTAGCGGGGCGGGAGAGCAAGAGACG.

Regarding this clone: The read finishes 3 residues shy of the CDR3 end, and the germline J gene is used to complete it. The chain links TRBV7-9 to TRBJ1-1, with TRBD1 identical over 7 bases. Germline V CDR1 and CDR2: SEHNR, FQNEAQ (reference sequence). V trimming: 5 bases; J trimming: 7 bases; junction bases outside the gene matches: 10. The CDR3 length is 14 residues. The CDR3 here is CASSPRTGENEAFF. CDR3 bases read: TGTGCCAGCAGCCCCCGTACAGGGGAAAATGAA.

In the case of this clone: Read sequence stops 3 residues before the CDR3 end, and the germline J gene provides the missing end. This chain joins TRBV30 and TRBJ1-4; D is ambiguous. V was trimmed by 0 bases and J by 8 bases, leaving 10 bases between them. Germline V lookup: CDR1 GTSNPN, CDR2 SVGIG (reference sequence). The CDR3 consists of 13 residues. CDR3 loop: CAWSVLDSEKLFF. The CDR3 bases that were read are TGTGCCTGGAGTGTACTTGATTCAGAAAAA.

Comment on this clone: The DNA ends 3 residues before the CDR3 does, and the rest of the CDR3 is filled in from the germline J gene. The chain employs TRBV30 and TRBJ1-1, with D maybe TRBD1 (6 bases). The CDR3 totals 16 residues. Germline CDR1 is GTSNPN and CDR2 is SVGIG (reference sequence). Trimming took 0 bases from V and 5 from J, leaving 19 bases between them. This CDR3 reads CAWSVRSRGRTTEAFF. Incomplete CDR3 DNA: TGTGCCTGGAGTGTAAGAAGTAGGGGGAGAACGACTGAA.

On this clone itself: The read is 3 residues too short to cover the CDR3 end, so that end is filled in from the germline J gene. The V gene is TRBV6-4, the J gene TRBJ1-1; 7 positions agree with TRBD1. The CDR3 is 15 amino acids. V was clipped by 3 bases and J by 2 bases; unmatched bases: 6. Germline CDR1 reads MRHNA; CDR2 reads SNTAGT. The sequenced part of the CDR3 DNA is TGTGCCAGCAGTGAAAAGGACAGGAGCAACACTGAA. It encodes CASSEKDRSNTE. The CDR3, in full, reads CASSEKDRSNTEAFF.

Details on this clone: Read coverage stops 3 residues before the CDR3 terminus; the germline J gene supplies the remainder. The chain joins TRBV20-1 to TRBJ2-5; TRBD1 or TRBD2 may be the D gene (5 bases each). This CDR3 has 12 amino acids. The germline V gene has CDR1 DFQATT and CDR2 SNEGSKA (reference sequence). V shed 8 bases and J shed 2 bases, with 12 bases lying between them. The sequenced part of the CDR3 DNA is TGCAGTTCCAAGGGGAGACAAGAGACC. Encoded protein: CSSKGRQET. The full CDR3 reads CSSKGRQETQYF.

About this clone itself: The read comes to an end 3 residues before the CDR3 does, leaving the germline J gene to fill in the end. The chain couples TRBV7-9 to TRBJ2-3; 10 positions agree with TRBD1. Germline assignment: CDR1 SEHNR and CDR2 FQNEAQ (reference sequence). V shed 5 bases and J 2 bases; nucleotides not matched to a gene: 4. The CDR3 is 15 amino acids. The CDR3 DNA, read in part, is TGTGCCAGCAGCAAAGGGACAGGGGCCACAGATACG. Translating it yields CASSKGTGATDT. The full CDR3 protein reads CASSKGTGATDTQYF.